This paragraph reports one TCR beta chain. Its matching antigen is unknown. Germline V gene lookup returns CDR1 MDHEN and CDR2 SYDVKM. This CDR3 has 16 residues. The V gene end was trimmed by 0 bases and the J gene end by 6 bases; junction bases not matched to a gene: 11. This record belongs to a study of blood T cells in healthy people across ages. Combining a sample-barcoded 5' primer with a J-beta primer mix, a second PCR ran for roughly 7 to 12 cycles. Every sample returned 2.5 million or more CDR3-containing paired-end reads. TCRdb independently ran MiXCR on the 5' RACE reads; one entry per CDR3 protein. This table holds about 1.4 million distinct CDR3 sequences, around 59% found once. Whole-study findings and limits: There was a strong correlation between TCR beta diversity and naive T cell percentage.

This sequence originates from a man in his late teens or twenties in good health. This chain links TRBV28 with TRBJ2-7, with 7 bases fitting TRBD1. Sequenced material: blood. In DNA, the CDR3 is TGTGCCAGCAGTTTATGCATAAGGGGGCGCCTGTGCGAGCAGTACTTC. As protein: CASSLCIRGRLCEQYF.